These 23 T cell receptor beta chains share one sample of origin, sequenced in a study of blood T cell repertoires in COVID-19 (TCRdb year 2020). The receptor library was made with the immunoSEQ multiplex PCR assay. What TCRdb holds here is the immuneACCESS table cut down to in-frame rearrangements. Part of the clones is not present; checked against another copy, under half of the missing clones reflect an unresolved V gene, and the others are unexplained. The table for this sample lists roughly 100,000 clones; over 80% of them were counted only once. Together, the top ten hold roughly 17% of the sample. Specimen: peripheral blood. These TCRs come from a man aged 50 to 59 with acute or convalescent COVID-19.

The chain uses TRBV18 and TRBJ1-4, with 9 bases fitting TRBD1. CDR1 is KGHSH and CDR2 is LQKENI in the germline V gene. This CDR3 comprises 18 residues. With 5 bases clipped from V and 4 bases from J, the junction kept 14 bases outside the gene matches. CDR3 DNA sequence: TGTGCCAGCTCAAATACAGGGGGCTTTCACAACTATAATGAAAAACTGTTTTTT. Translating it yields CASSNTGGFHNYNEKLFF.

The chain links TRBV7-7 to TRBJ2-7; a weak D match, TRBD1 (5 bases). V lost 6 bases and J 7 bases, leaving 16 bases between the germline ends. The CDR3 runs 13 residues. CDR1 and CDR2 (germline): SSHAT, FNYEAQ (reference sequence). The CDR3 sequence: CASSSLSGAEQYF. For the CDR3, the DNA is TGTGCCAGCAGTTCCCTCTCTGGGGCAGAGCAGTACTTC. The full variable domain, its missing parts supplied by reference TRBV7-7 and TRBJ2-7, is GAGVSQSPRYKVTKRGQDVTLRCDPISSHATLYWYQQALGQGPEFLTYFNYEAQPDKSGLPSDRFSAERPEGSISTLTIQRTEQRDSAMYRCASSSLSGAEQYFGPGTRLTVT.

Ten or more counts support this clone. The chain has TRBV7-8 and TRBJ1-6; 12 bases are shared with TRBD1. The germline gives CDR1 SGHVS, CDR2 FQNEAQ. This CDR3 comprises 19 residues. The V segment lost 2 bases and the J segment 6 bases; nucleotides outside the gene matches: 11. In DNA form, the CDR3 reads TGTGCCAGCAGCTTAAAGGGGGGACAGGGGGCGATGGGTAATTCACCCCTCCACTTT. Protein product: CASSLKGGQGAMGNSPLHF.

This clone turned up a few times. The chain uses TRBV14 and TRBJ1-6; 7 bases match TRBD1. Trimming at V came to 0 bases and at J to 10 bases, leaving 3 bases not matched to a gene. This CDR3 is built from 14 residues. Germline CDR1 is SGHDN and CDR2 is FVKESK. The CDR3: CASSQEADRSPLHF. The CDR3 nucleotides read TGTGCCAGCAGCCAAGAAGCGGACAGGTCACCCCTCCACTTT.

CDR3 in DNA: TGTGCCAGCAGTGACTCGATAGGGCAGCCGGGGGATGAGCAGTTCTTC. Its protein is CASSDSIGQPGDEQFF. The chain employs TRBV6-4 and TRBJ2-1; a weak D match, TRBD2 (6 bases). CDR3 length: 16 residues. CDR1 is MRHNA, CDR2 SNTAGT, per germline. The V gene lost 0 bases and the J gene lost 8 bases, with 17 bases spanning the gap.

The CDR3 DNA reads as TGTGCCAGCAGTCCATCCGGGCTAGCGGTCACCGGGGAGCTGTTTTTT. Translating gives CASSPSGLAVTGELFF. The genes are TRBV11-2 and TRBJ2-2, with 7 bases aligning to TRBD2. V lost 6 bases to trimming and J lost 4 bases; unmatched junction nucleotides: 11. The germline CDR1 and CDR2 sequences are SGHAT and FQNNGV. This CDR3 is 16 amino acids long. Filled out from reference TRBV11-2 and TRBJ2-2, the complete variable domain reads EAGVAQSPRYKIIEKRQSVAFWCNPISGHATLYWYQQILGQGPKLLIQFQNNGVVDDSQLPKDRFSAERLKGVDSTLKIQPAKLEDSAVYLCASSPSGLAVTGELFFGEGSRLTVL.

The V and J genes are TRBV7-9 and TRBJ1-3; possibly TRBD1 for D (6 bases). The V end was cut by 5 bases, the J end by 5 bases, with 19 bases between. The CDR3 is made up of 16 amino acids. Germline V gene lookup returns CDR1 SEHNR and CDR2 FQNEAQ (reference sequence). CDR3 protein: CASSRTGQGRRNTIYF. The CDR3 DNA is TGTGCCAGCAGCCGGACGGGACAAGGGCGCAGAAACACCATATATTTT.

V is TRBV7-6 and J is TRBJ2-2; D might be TRBD1 (7 bases). The CDR3 has 14 amino acids. Trimming shortened V by 6 bases and J by 6 bases, and 14 bases separated the two germline ends. From germline, CDR1 is SGHVS and CDR2 FNYEAQ. The CDR3 DNA reads TGTGCCAGCAGGCTTACAGGGGAGGCCGGGGAGCTGTTTTTT. This encodes CASRLTGEAGELFF. Filled out from reference TRBV7-6 and TRBJ2-2, the complete variable domain reads GAGVSQSPRYKVTKRGQDVALRCDPISGHVSLYWYRQALGQGPEFLTYFNYEAQQDKSGLPNDRFSAERPEGSISTLTIQRTEQRDSAMYRCASRLTGEAGELFFGEGSRLTVL.

The chain links TRBV13 to TRBJ2-5, with TRBD2 matching over 10 bases. From germline, CDR1 is PRHDT and CDR2 FYEKMQ (reference sequence). Trimming cost V 4 bases and J 1 base; bases outside gene matches: 9. The CDR3 loop spans 17 amino acids. The DNA for the CDR3 is TGTGCCAGCAGCTACAGCGGGGGGGCGGGATTCCAAGAGACCCAGTACTTC. This codes for CASSYSGGAGFQETQYF.

CDR3: CASRITELDYEQYF. CDR3 nucleotide sequence: TGCGCCAGCAGAATTACGGAGCTCGACTACGAGCAGTACTTC. The chain uses TRBV5-1 and TRBJ2-7; D gene uncertain. The germline V gene has CDR1 SGHRS and CDR2 YFSETQ. Trimming removed 5 bases at V and 3 bases at J, with 15 bases between. The CDR3 has 14 residues.

The chain has TRBV19 and TRBJ2-2; 7 bases map to TRBD1. Germline CDR1 and CDR2: LNHDA and SQIVND (reference sequence). V dropped 4 bases and J dropped 0; count of bases not matched to a gene: 2. The CDR3 is made up of 15 amino acids. Here the CDR3 reads CASSTGQTNTGELFF. Here the CDR3 DNA reads TGTGCCAGTAGTACGGGACAGACGAACACCGGGGAGCTGTTTTTT.

This chain links TRBV5-6 with TRBJ2-5; D perhaps matches TRBD1 (6 bases). Trimming took off 7 bases at V and 2 bases at J, with 9 bases between the two ends. The V gene's germline CDR1 is SGHDT and CDR2 YYEEEE. This CDR3 is built from 12 residues. DNA of the CDR3: TGTGCCAGCCAGAGGGGGCAAGAGACCCAGTACTTC. Translated: CASQRGQETQYF. The whole variable domain, filled in from reference TRBV5-6 and TRBJ2-5, reads DAGVTQSPTHLIKTRGQQVTLRCSPKSGHDTVSWYQQALGQGPQFIFQYYEEEERQRGNFPDRFSGHQFPNYSSELNVNALLLGDSALYLCASQRGQETQYFGPGTRLLVL.

V gene TRBV5-5 combines with J gene TRBJ2-3, with TRBD2 identical over 9 bases. In germline, CDR1 is SGHKS, CDR2 YYEKEE (reference sequence). The CDR3 has 16 residues. Losses at the gene ends were 1 base for V and 5 bases for J; bases not matched to a gene: 8. As DNA, the CDR3 is TGTGCCAGCAGCTTGCTTCGCGGGGGGGCGTTAGATACGCAGTATTTT. It codes for CASSLLRGGALDTQYF.

V usage is TRBV5-1 and J usage is TRBJ2-7; no reliable D call. CDR1 SGHRS and CDR2 YFSETQ come from the germline V gene. Trimming shortened V by 5 bases and J by 0 bases, and 12 bases separated the two germline ends. The CDR3 sequence is 14 residues long. The CDR3 coding sequence is TGCGCCAGCAGAAGAGGAACAAACTCCTACGAGCAGTACTTC. It codes for CASRRGTNSYEQYF.

In this sample, this clone turned up once. The V gene is TRBV4-3, the J gene TRBJ2-7; D is possibly TRBD1 (6 bases). V lost 4 bases to trimming and J lost 7 bases, with 23 bases between them. The CDR3 has 16 amino acids. Germline assignment: CDR1 LGHNA and CDR2 YSLEER. The CDR3 DNA is TGCGCCAGCAGCCTCCACTTAGCAGGGGCCCCCACGGAGCAGTACTTC. Translation: CASSLHLAGAPTEQYF.

A word on this clone: An end of the junction differs from the germline gene, which may be a read error. V and J are TRBV3-1 (or the pseudogene TRBV3-2) and TRBJ2-7; 15 positions agree with TRBD2. CDR3 size: 17 residues. Germline CDR1 reads LGHDT; CDR2 reads YNNKEL (reference sequence). The CDR3 sequence is CASSPGLAGGGSHEQYF. In DNA, the CDR3 is TGTGCCAGCAGCCCGGGACTAGCGGGGGGCGGCTCCCACGAGCAGTACTTC.

V is TRBV20-1 and J is TRBJ2-1; possibly TRBD2 for D (6 bases). CDR3 length equals 16 residues. Germline V gene sequence: CDR1 DFQATT, CDR2 SNEGSKA (reference sequence). V gave up 3 bases and J gave up 2 bases, with 17 bases separating them. In DNA form, the CDR3 reads TGCAGTGCTAGTACCCCTCAGGCGGGAACCTACAATGAGCAGTTCTTC. Its protein is CSASTPQAGTYNEQFF.

This rearrangement joins TRBV7-2 to TRBJ2-5, with D possibly being TRBD1 (5 bases). The CDR3 has 13 residues. Germline CDR1 reads SGHTA; CDR2 reads FQGNSA. Trimming removed 2 bases at V and 2 bases at J, with 6 bases between. CDR3 region: CASSLYRQETQYF. The CDR3 nucleotides are TGTGCCAGCAGCTTATACAGGCAAGAGACCCAGTACTTC.

This clone was detected only a few times. The CDR3: CATSDPGRGEKLFF. The CDR3 DNA sequence: TGTGCCACCAGTGATCCCGGCAGGGGGGAAAAACTGTTTTTT. This rearrangement joins TRBV24-1 to TRBJ1-4; 7 bases line up with TRBD1. Germline trimming cut 3 bases from V and 8 bases from J; bases unmatched to any gene: 5. This CDR3 region has 14 residues. Looked up from germline, CDR1 is KGHDR and CDR2 is SFDVKD.

Points on this clone: Other DNA sequences in this specimen translate into the identical CDR3. The V gene is TRBV7-9, the J gene TRBJ2-7; possibly TRBD2 for D (5 bases). The CDR3 contains 12 residues. CDR1 and CDR2 (germline): SEHNR, FQNEAQ (reference sequence). Trimming cost V 3 bases and J 4 bases, with 7 bases left between them. CDR3 protein: CASSLEDYEQYF. CDR3 sequence (DNA): TGTGCCAGCAGCTTGGAGGATTACGAGCAGTACTTC.

V and J are TRBV4-3 and TRBJ1-1; D not certain. The CDR3 is made up of 17 amino acids. The germline V gene has CDR1 LGHNA and CDR2 YSLEER. Trimming removed 2 bases at V and 6 bases at J, with 22 bases between. CDR3 nucleotide sequence: TGCGCCAGCAGCCAATTTATCCCGGGAAAAGGCGTCCCTGAAGCTTTCTTT. It translates to CASSQFIPGKGVPEAFF.

The V gene is TRBV11-2, the J gene TRBJ2-2, with 8 bases identical to TRBD1. CDR1 SGHAT and CDR2 FQNNGV come from the germline V gene. The V gene end was trimmed by 3 bases and the J gene end by 1 base; junction bases not matched to a gene: 7. This CDR3 contains 17 residues. The CDR3 spells CASSFSAGGLNTGELFF. The CDR3, as DNA: TGTGCCAGCAGCTTTTCGGCAGGGGGCCTGAACACCGGGGAGCTGTTTTTT.

The chain couples TRBV7-2 to TRBJ2-7; weak D call: TRBD1 (5 bases). The CDR3 length is 13 residues. V gave up 5 bases and J gave up 7 bases, with 15 bases separating them. The germline V gene has CDR1 SGHTA and CDR2 FQGNSA. CDR3 sequence reads: CASSPGQGREQYF. CDR3 coding DNA: TGTGCCAGCAGCCCCGGGCAGGGTAGAGAGCAGTACTTC.